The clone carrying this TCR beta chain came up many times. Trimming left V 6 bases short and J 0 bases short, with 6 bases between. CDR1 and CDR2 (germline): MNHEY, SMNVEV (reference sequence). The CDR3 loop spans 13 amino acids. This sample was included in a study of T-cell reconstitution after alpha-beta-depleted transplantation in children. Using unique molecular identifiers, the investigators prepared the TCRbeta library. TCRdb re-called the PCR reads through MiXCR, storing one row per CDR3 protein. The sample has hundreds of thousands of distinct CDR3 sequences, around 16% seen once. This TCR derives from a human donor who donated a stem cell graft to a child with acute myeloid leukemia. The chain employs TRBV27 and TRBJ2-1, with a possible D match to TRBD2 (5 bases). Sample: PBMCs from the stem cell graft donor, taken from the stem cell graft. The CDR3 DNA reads TGTGCCAGCAGACGGGACTCCTACAATGAGCAGTTCTTC. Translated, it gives CASRRDSYNEQFF.